This T cell receptor beta chain was identified during a study of shared clonotypes between healthy human individuals. TCRdb's table, derived via immunoSEQ multiplex PCR, lists solely in-frame clones and lacks some. The data hold 300,000 or so clones, with approximately 79% observed a single time. Trimming took 4 bases from V and 3 from J, leaving 14 bases between them. There are 15 residues in the CDR3. Germline CDR1 and CDR2: SGHNT and YYREEE (reference sequence). The genes are TRBV5-4 and TRBJ2-4; D possibly corresponds to TRBD2 (6 bases). This receptor was taken from a man aged 25-40 years in good health. Sequenced input: memory CD4+ T cells sorted from blood. Subset denoted: CD45RA-negative fraction. CDR3 residues: CASSPGRQSKNIQYF. For the CDR3, the DNA is TGTGCCAGCAGCCCTGGGAGGCAAAGCAAAAACATTCAGTACTTC.